This TCR beta chain was found in a study of T-cell memory formation after mild COVID-19. This clonotype was recorded at least ten times. Its antigen is as yet unknown. MiXCR, run by TCRdb on the 5' RACE reads, gives a single entry per CDR3 protein. The sample holds approximately 400,000 distinct CDR3 sequences, more than 15% seen once. Overall study results and limits: Balance between CD4 and CD8 was seen in clones contracting day 15 to 85, and a CD4+ lean was seen in later expanders. Mainly in CM and EM were contracting CD4+ clones; CD8+ were in EMRA. A second wave of clones peaked on day 37, and their SARS-CoV-2 specificity went unconfirmed.

V lost 4 bases and J 0 bases, leaving 10 bases between the germline ends. Per germline, CDR1 SGHVS and CDR2 FNYEAQ. The CDR3 is 15 amino acids. Sequenced input: PBMCs or a T cell subset sorted from them (not recorded which). The clonotype originates from a man between 18 and 35 years old who had mild COVID-19 (a few samples of this study predate the infection). Cell type and time point are not known. The chain has TRBV7-6 and TRBJ2-1; D uncertain. CDR3 in DNA: TGTGCCAGCAGCTCGGCGATTAGCTCCTACAATGAGCAGTTCTTC. Its translation: CASSSAISSYNEQFF.